This note documents a single T cell receptor (beta chain) sequence. The target of this receptor is not known. Base qualities are not at hand, and no much larger clone is one base apart. The germline V gene supplies CDR1 MDHEN and CDR2 SYDVKM. V is trimmed back by 5 bases and J by 5 bases, and the junction contains 6 bases that no gene match accounts for. The CDR3 measures 14 amino acids from cysteine to phenylalanine. Only CDR3 DNA is held: 42 bases, read in frame from base 1. The record originates from a study of PD-1 blockade in classical Hodgkin lymphoma (dated by TCRdb to 2020 to 2022). For the wider study: Nivolumab dosing was 3 mg/kg intravenously every 2 weeks, continuing until either disease progression or unacceptable toxicity. The study used CyTOF and TCR beta sequencing to define a peripheral blood immune signature of response to PD-1 blockade in classical Hodgkin lymphoma. What the research found in general, with its limitations: The study was restricted to a single clinical trial cohort, and the causes of repertoire differences, possibly disease activity or prior therapy, were left undefined. Among trial patients, those achieving complete response had baseline diversity similar to that of newly diagnosed patients, while diversity was significantly lower in partial responders and progressors. Baseline TCR diversity was reported as lower in newly diagnosed patients than in healthy donors, and lower still in relapsed/refractory patients. Lower diversity was seen in patients whose nivolumab began less than 1 year after ASCT, and these patients were left out of later analyses so that immune reconstitution would not confound the results. A significant rise by C4D1 was seen in CD4+ but not CD8+ TCR diversity (p=0.0027 vs p=0.16), with the rise being most apparent in complete responders (p=0.02).

The intended sense of this specimen's time point label: cycle 4 day 1 (C4D1), after less than seven weeks of nivolumab. All trial patients had relapsed after autologous stem cell transplantation, with cohorts A, B and C differing in prior brentuximab vedotin exposure. A total of over 50 patients with relapsed/refractory classical Hodgkin lymphoma made up the trial cohort, and each patient's best overall response was complete response, partial response or progressive disease. Trial patients were treated with single-agent nivolumab in the multi-cohort phase II CheckMate 205 trial. An independent review committee assessed best overall response by applying the 2007 International Working Group response criteria. PBMCs from the trial were collected at three points: immediately before nivolumab initiation (C1D1), and during therapy at cycle 2 day 1 and cycle 4 day 1. After peripheral blood was drawn into 8 mL Vacutainer Cell Preparation Tubes, PBMCs were isolated by centrifugation and then cryopreserved.

The Qiagen DNeasy kit was used to extract genomic DNA from unsorted PBMCs and from the negatively selected CD4+ and CD8+ fractions. TCR beta CDR3 regions were amplified by immunoSEQ multiplex PCR using primers annealing to V and J segments. A synthetic immune receptor repertoire was used to minimize amplification bias, and remaining bias was computationally removed after sequencing. From the authors' description of their analysis: Repertoire diversity was quantified as the Shannon entropy index using custom Python scripts. Unsorted, CD4+ and CD8+ repertoires were analyzed separately, except for combined analyses in which CD4+ and CD8+ sequences were merged in silico. Clonal expansion was defined as a frequency increase of at least 2-fold after treatment compared with C1D1, and clones undetected at baseline were assigned a pseudocount of 0.5. Clones with 0 or 1 copy at C1D1 were classified as singleton clones, and clones with 2 or more copies were classified as non-singleton clones. Clones expanded in unsorted samples were annotated as CD4+, CD8+ or unknown by matching protein sequences in sorted samples from the same patient. Wilcoxon tests on paired samples were used to test diversity changes from C1D1 to C4D1. Held by TCRdb, this immuneACCESS table contains in-frame sequences only and omits some clones. Under half of the omission traces to an unresolved V gene where checked; the cause of the rest is unknown. That table gives V, J and clone size, and the DNA gave D and trimming. In all, the sample holds tens of thousands of clones, and 55% to 80% of those were seen once. The top ten clones comprise about 3.1% of the sample.

The rearrangement combines TRBV28 with TRBJ2-7, and TRBD2 matches 10 of the central bases. The specimen comprised peripheral blood mononuclear cells (PBMCs), sampled before the fourth cycle of nivolumab. This clonotype originated in a human donor with classical Hodgkin lymphoma. This receptor carries the CDR3 CASSSGGAKNEQYF. The DNA sequence is as follows: TGTGCCAGCAGTAGCGGGGGGGCTAAGAACGAGCAGTACTTC.